The source of this TCR beta chain is a study of blood T cells in healthy people across ages. This CDR3 spans 15 amino acids. J lost 3 bases, V lost 1 base, and 5 bases had no gene match. The germline V gene encodes CDR1 DFQATT and CDR2 SNEGSKA (reference sequence). A second 7 to 11 cycle PCR used barcoded and J-beta primers. A 12-random-nucleotide template-switch adaptor tagged each cDNA molecule. Via MiXCR, TCRdb re-called the 5' RACE reads, giving one row per CDR3 protein. The sample yields over 700,000 distinct CDR3 sequences, roughly 53% seen once. The origin of this receptor is a man older than 75 in good health. What was sequenced was blood. The chain joins TRBV20-1 to TRBJ2-4; 8 bases agree with TRBD2. The chain's CDR3 is CSARAGGPGKNIQYF. The CDR3 DNA is TGCAGTGCTAGAGCGGGAGGGCCCGGCAAAAACATTCAGTACTTC.